The 10 T cell receptor beta chains given below trace back to one sample, sequenced in a study of blood T cell repertoires in COVID-19. Libraries were prepared by immunoSEQ multiplex PCR; TCRdb keeps only in-frame clonotypes and omits some of them. The table shows about 210,000 clones, with 86% occurring only once. The sequencing input was peripheral blood. The origin of the receptors is a woman in her 70s with acute or convalescent COVID-19.

The chain couples TRBV19 to TRBJ1-5, with D possibly matching TRBD1 (6 bases). The germline V gene has CDR1 LNHDA and CDR2 SQIVND (reference sequence). The CDR3 sequence is 16 residues long. V lost 7 bases and J 1 base, leaving 17 bases between the germline ends. Here the CDR3 reads CASKIQQGWSNQPQHF. In DNA, the CDR3 is TGTGCCAGTAAAATCCAACAGGGTTGGAGCAATCAGCCCCAGCATTTT.

The chain joins TRBV2 to TRBJ1-4; 7 nucleotides match TRBD1. The J segment lost 4 bases and the V segment lost 7 bases, leaving 9 bases of the junction unmatched. This CDR3 has 15 amino acids. Per the germline V gene, CDR1 is SNHLY and CDR2 is FYNNEI. CDR3 sequence (DNA): TGTGCCAGCACCATGAGGGGACAGCGTAATGAAAAACTGTTTTTT. Encoded protein: CASTMRGQRNEKLFF.

The chain recombines TRBV10-1 with TRBJ2-1, with 8 nucleotides matching TRBD2. The CDR3 totals 13 residues. With V trimmed by 4 bases and J by 14 bases, 10 bases remained unmatched. From germline, CDR1 is WNHNN and CDR2 SYGVQD (reference sequence). CDR3 in amino acids: CASSVTSGGPEFF. CDR3 in DNA: TGCGCCAGCAGTGTCACTAGCGGTGGCCCGGAGTTCTTC.

V gene TRBV6-4 combines with J gene TRBJ1-2; no reliable D call. Germline lookup yields CDR1 MRHNA and CDR2 SNTAGT. The V end was cut by 4 bases, the J end by 8 bases, with 20 bases between. The CDR3 is made up of 15 amino acids. CDR3 DNA sequence: TGTGCCAGCAGTGTATCGCCCACCACCCCTCGGGGCTACACCTTC. Translated: CASSVSPTTPRGYTF.

This rearrangement joins TRBV5-3 to TRBJ1-6, with a tentative D call TRBD1 (5 bases). TRBV5-3 is annotated as an ORF whose role is uncertain. The CDR3 has 14 amino acids. V dropped 1 base and J dropped 6 bases, with 8 bases sitting between them. The CDR3: CARSLLRGNSPLHF. The CDR3 DNA sequence: TGTGCCAGAAGCTTGCTTAGGGGTAATTCACCCCTCCACTTT.

J is TRBJ2-5 and V is TRBV15, with D possibly TRBD2 on 6 matching bases. CDR1 LNHNV and CDR2 YYDKDF come from the germline V gene (reference sequence). This CDR3 is built from 13 residues. The V end was cut by 4 bases, the J end by 5 bases, with 11 bases between. The CDR3 DNA sequence: TGTGCCACCAGCACCGTCGGGGGTGAGACCCAGTACTTC. Translating gives CATSTVGGETQYF.

The chain couples TRBV6-6 to TRBJ2-1; D ambiguous. With 5 bases removed from V and 10 bases from J, the gap between germline ends came to 9 bases. Germline V gene data show CDR1 as MNHNY and CDR2 as SVGAGI (reference sequence). The length of the CDR3 is 11 residues. CDR3 region: CASSPQWEQFF. The DNA of the CDR3 is TGTGCCAGCAGTCCCCAGTGGGAGCAGTTCTTC.

The chain recombines TRBV6-5 with TRBJ1-4, with TRBD1 as a possible D gene (5 bases). V was trimmed by 8 bases and J by 8 bases, leaving 15 bases between them. In germline, CDR1 is MNHEY, CDR2 SVGAGI. The CDR3 length is 13 residues. DNA of the CDR3: TGTGCCAGCGCTTCCGATGGGGGGGAAAAACTGTTTTTT. It is translated as CASASDGGEKLFF.

The genes are TRBV6-6 and TRBJ2-7; 7 bases are shared with TRBD1. The CDR3 totals 14 residues. Germline V gene lookup returns CDR1 MNHNY and CDR2 SVGAGI (reference sequence). Trimming cost V 5 bases and J 3 bases; bases outside gene matches: 7. The CDR3 sequence is CASSITGVFYEQYF. The CDR3, as DNA: TGTGCCAGCAGTATTACAGGGGTTTTCTACGAGCAGTACTTC.

This sequence joins TRBV28 and TRBJ1-1; 8 nucleotides match TRBD1. The CDR3 extends over 15 amino acids. Germline V gives CDR1 MDHEN, CDR2 SYDVKM. After removal of 5 bases from V and 5 bases from J, the junction contained 10 bases not matched to a gene. CDR3 coding DNA: TGTGCCAGCAGTAACCCGCCAGGGGGCGGGACTGAAGCTTTCTTT. As protein: CASSNPPGGGTEAFF.